The 30 T cell receptor beta chains in this list originate from one sample, sequenced in a study of OX40 agonist ivuxolimab in advanced cancers. Produced via immunoSEQ multiplex PCR; TCRdb's table is partial and in-frame only. In the table there are tens of thousands of clones, approximately 90% of which are singletons. Specimen: CD4+ or CD8+ T cells sorted from blood, collected in a trial of the OX40 agonist ivuxolimab. Source of these receptors: an adult with an advanced solid tumor such as melanoma, head and neck, liver or kidney cancer.

This chain connects TRBV29-1 to TRBJ1-2; D remains unclear. This CDR3 has 16 amino acids. Germline V gene lookup returns CDR1 SQVTM and CDR2 ANQGSEA. Trimming cost V 7 bases and J 0 bases, with 21 bases left between them. CDR3 DNA: TGCAGCGAAGATAGGGCTCTCAATGCTGCTAACTATGGCTACACCTTC. Residues: CSEDRALNAANYGYTF.

This clone was recorded only once. V gene TRBV4-2 combines with J gene TRBJ2-7; no clear D. V was pared by 1 base and J by 5 bases, with 9 bases between. CDR1 is LGHNA, CDR2 YNFKEQ, per germline. The CDR3 length is 13 residues. The CDR3 protein is CASSQVGNDEQYF. In DNA form, the CDR3 reads TGTGCCAGCAGCCAAGTTGGTAATGACGAGCAGTACTTC.

The gene calls are TRBV6-1 and TRBJ2-1, with D tentatively TRBD2 (7 bases). This CDR3 has 17 residues. Trimming removed 0 bases from V and 6 bases from J, with 18 bases in between. Germline V gene sequence: CDR1 MNHNS, CDR2 SASEGT. The CDR3 region is CASSEAVWEGVINEQFF. CDR3 bases: TGTGCCAGCAGTGAAGCGGTGTGGGAGGGGGTGATCAATGAGCAGTTCTTC.

The chain recombines TRBV19 with TRBJ1-1; D possibly corresponds to TRBD1 (5 bases). The CDR3 runs 13 residues. V lost 6 bases, J lost 1 base, and 9 bases lay in between. Germline assignment: CDR1 LNHDA and CDR2 SQIVND (reference sequence). The CDR3 DNA sequence: TGTGCCAGTAGATCCGACAGGAACACTGAAGCTTTCTTT. This sequence encodes CASRSDRNTEAFF.

The rearrangement joins TRBV11-2 to TRBJ2-1, with D possibly being TRBD2 (6 bases). Trimming stripped 2 bases from V and 8 bases from J, with 13 bases between. Germline lookup yields CDR1 SGHAT and CDR2 FQNNGV. This CDR3 has 14 amino acids. CDR3 amino acids: CASSLRSGGDEQFF. CDR3 in DNA: TGTGCCAGCAGCTTAAGGAGCGGAGGGGATGAGCAGTTCTTC.

The V gene is TRBV6-1, the J gene TRBJ2-3; no reliable D call. Trimming removed 3 bases at V and 2 bases at J, with 12 bases between. The CDR3 length is 15 residues. CDR1 and CDR2 (germline): MNHNS, SASEGT. CDR3 bases: TGTGCCAGCAGTGAGCCGGGCACTTACACAGATACGCAGTATTTT. Protein: CASSEPGTYTDTQYF.

The chain couples TRBV29-1 to TRBJ2-5; 16 bases map to TRBD2. The germline gives CDR1 SQVTM, CDR2 ANQGSEA. Germline trimming cut 2 bases from V and 5 bases from J; bases unmatched to any gene: 8. This CDR3 comprises 17 residues. The CDR3 region is CSVEIGTSGRAMETQYF. In DNA form, the CDR3 reads TGCAGCGTTGAAATAGGGACTAGCGGGAGGGCCATGGAGACCCAGTACTTC.

This chain joins TRBV4-1 and TRBJ2-1; 12 bases agree with TRBD2. V was clipped by 4 bases and J by 9 bases; unmatched bases: 4. This CDR3 has 14 amino acids. The germline CDR1 and CDR2 sequences are MGHRA and YSYEKL. This CDR3 is CASSPGTSGREQFF. CDR3 bases: TGCGCCAGCAGCCCGGGGACTAGCGGGCGTGAGCAGTTCTTC.

V gene TRBV5-1 combines with J gene TRBJ1-1; D remains unclear. This CDR3 spans 13 amino acids. The germline CDR1 and CDR2 sequences are SGHRS and YFSETQ. Trimming cost V 3 bases and J 1 base, with 7 bases left between them. This CDR3 reads CASSSDQNTEAFF. CDR3 sequence (DNA): TGCGCCAGCAGCTCCGACCAGAACACTGAAGCTTTCTTT.

The chain couples TRBV29-1 to TRBJ2-3; TRBD2 matches at 8 bases. The CDR3 spans 12 residues. Trimming took 6 bases from V and 6 from J; bases not matched to a gene: 5. The germline gives CDR1 SQVTM, CDR2 ANQGSEA. Here the CDR3 reads CSVPRGGDTQYF. The CDR3 region has the DNA TGCAGCGTACCCCGGGGGGGGGATACGCAGTATTTT.

The chain joins TRBV4-1 to TRBJ2-1; 9 nucleotides line up with TRBD2. The CDR3 consists of 17 residues. Germline CDR1 and CDR2: MGHRA and YSYEKL. The ends lost 4 bases at V and 8 bases at J; junction bases unmatched: 15. CDR3 DNA: TGCGCCAGCAGCCCACGTTTCAGCGGGGGGCCCCCCGATGAGCAGTTCTTC. Its translation: CASSPRFSGGPPDEQFF.

The V call is TRBV19, the J call TRBJ1-1, with a weak D call TRBD1 (5 bases). Trimming cost V 3 bases and J 0 bases, with 11 bases left between them. Germline CDR1 LNHDA, CDR2 SQIVND (reference sequence). The CDR3 is made up of 15 amino acids. Written as DNA, the CDR3 is TGTGCCAGTAGTATGGGTGAGGGGATGAACACTGAAGCTTTCTTT. Its protein product is CASSMGEGMNTEAFF.

Notes on this clone: This could be a read error, since a much larger clone is one nucleotide away. This sequence joins TRBV9 and TRBJ2-7; D gene ambiguous. V lost 3 bases and J lost 2, with 3 bases in between. Per the germline V gene, CDR1 is SGDLS and CDR2 is YYNGEE. This CDR3 has 11 amino acids. CDR3 coding DNA: TGTGCCAGCAGCGACACCTACGAGCAGTACTTC. This sequence encodes CASSDTYEQYF.

The chain has TRBV4-1 and TRBJ2-5, with 11 bases lining up with TRBD2. This CDR3 contains 19 residues. Unmatched junction bases numbered 10, after V lost 0 bases and J lost 1 base. The V gene's germline CDR1 is MGHRA and CDR2 YSYEKL. In DNA form, the CDR3 reads TGCGCCAGCAGCCAAGATTGGCTAGCGGGGGGAAACCTCCAAGAGACCCAGTACTTC. It translates to CASSQDWLAGGNLQETQYF.

V and J are TRBV27 and TRBJ2-5; TRBD2 might be the D (7 bases). The CDR3 runs to 14 residues. CDR1 MNHEY and CDR2 SMNVEV come from the germline V gene (reference sequence). V shed 8 bases and J shed 0 bases, with 13 bases lying between them. The CDR3 DNA is TGTGCCAGCCAGAGGGGGGGAAACCAAGAGACCCAGTACTTC. This sequence encodes CASQRGGNQETQYF.

V and J are TRBV9 and TRBJ2-3; D could derive from TRBD1 or TRBD2 (5 bases each). The CDR3 has 14 amino acids. V lost 0 bases, J lost 5 bases, and 10 bases lay in between. Germline CDR1 reads SGDLS; CDR2 reads YYNGEE. CDR3 DNA: TGTGCCAGCAGCGTAGCGGGGCCCCTAGATACGCAGTATTTT. It specifies CASSVAGPLDTQYF.

V and J are TRBV2 and TRBJ1-4; possible D gene TRBD1, 6 bases. The V and J ends lost 8 bases and 5 bases respectively, with 12 bases between them. Germline V CDR1 and CDR2: SNHLY, FYNNEI. The CDR3 extends over 13 amino acids. In nucleotides, the CDR3 is TGTGCCAGCTTTGACAGGCTGAATGAAAAACTGTTTTTT. Translating gives CASFDRLNEKLFF. The full variable domain, rest sourced from reference TRBV2 and TRBJ1-4, is EPEVTQTPSHQVTQMGQEVILRCVPISNHLYFYWYRQILGQKVEFLVSFYNNEISEKSEIFDDQFSVERPDGSNFTLKIRSTKLEDSAMYFCASFDRLNEKLFFGSGTQLSVL.

This chain joins TRBV19 and TRBJ2-7; 8 bases match TRBD2. Germline CDR1 and CDR2: LNHDA and SQIVND (reference sequence). V gave up 3 bases and J gave up 3 bases; unmatched junction bases: 10. The CDR3 length is 16 residues. The CDR3 DNA is TGTGCCAGTAGTATCGGGAGCGGGGGCGTGGGCTACGAGCAGTACTTC. It yields the protein CASSIGSGGVGYEQYF.

The J gene is TRBJ2-4, the V gene TRBV6-6; a possible D gene is TRBD1 (6 bases). Germline CDR1 reads MNHNY; CDR2 reads SVGAGI (reference sequence). The V and J ends lost 6 bases and 14 bases respectively, with 17 bases between them. The length of the CDR3 is 12 residues. The CDR3 nucleotides are TGTGCCAGCAGGCAACAGGCCTGGGACAAGTACTTC. It translates to CASRQQAWDKYF.

In this sample, this clone turned up once. The chain is built from TRBV4-1 and TRBJ2-7, with TRBD1 matching 7 bases. The J segment lost 4 bases and the V segment lost 1 base, leaving 7 bases of the junction unmatched. The CDR3 sequence is 15 residues long. Germline V gives CDR1 MGHRA, CDR2 YSYEKL. The CDR3 nucleotides are TGCGCCAGCAGCCAAGGTCCACAGGGGTATTACGAGCAGTACTTC. Residues: CASSQGPQGYYEQYF.

The chain links TRBV20-1 to TRBJ2-7; D is possibly TRBD1 (5 bases). V dropped 6 bases and J dropped 4 bases, with 10 bases sitting between them. Germline V gene data show CDR1 as DFQATT and CDR2 as SNEGSKA (reference sequence). The CDR3 has 11 amino acids. CDR3 DNA sequence: TGCAGTGCAATGGACAAATACGAGCAGTACTTC. Amino acids: CSAMDKYEQYF.

The chain employs TRBV5-8 and TRBJ2-1; 10 bases are a match to TRBD2. Germline-derived CDR1 and CDR2 are SGHTS and YDEGEE. V shed 5 bases, J shed 1 base, and the junction held 6 bases outside the gene matches. This CDR3 spans 16 amino acids. The CDR3 sequence is CASSLPLAGSYNEQFF. CDR3 nucleotides: TGTGCCAGCAGTCTCCCACTAGCGGGGTCCTACAATGAGCAGTTCTTC.

The chain carries TRBV6-5 and TRBJ1-2; D is undetermined. This CDR3 has 13 residues. Germline loops: CDR1 MNHEY, CDR2 SVGAGI. Trimming shortened V by 5 bases and J by 5 bases, and 12 bases separated the two germline ends. In DNA, the CDR3 is TGTGCCAGCAGTATGCGACTCGAGTATGGCTACACCTTC. As protein: CASSMRLEYGYTF.

The genes are TRBV6-6 and TRBJ2-1, with no clear D. This CDR3 is 12 amino acids long. CDR1 is MNHNY, CDR2 SVGAGI, per germline (reference sequence). Trimming took 5 bases from V and 7 from J, leaving 9 bases between them. The CDR3 nucleotides read TGTGCCAGCAGTCTCCTAAGGAATGAGCAGTTCTTC. This sequence encodes CASSLLRNEQFF.

V gene TRBV7-8 combines with J gene TRBJ1-1; D unclear. The germline V and J ends were trimmed by 6 bases and 1 base, with 12 bases remaining between them. This CDR3 region has 14 residues. Germline CDR1 and CDR2: SGHVS and FQNEAQ. The CDR3 reads CASSTPSENTEAFF. As DNA, the CDR3 is TGTGCCAGCAGTACCCCCAGTGAGAACACTGAAGCTTTCTTT.

This clone was counted a few times. The chain recombines TRBV4-1 with TRBJ1-6; D is perhaps TRBD1 (5 bases). CDR1 is MGHRA, CDR2 YSYEKL, per germline. There are 15 residues in the CDR3. Trimming took off 0 bases at V and 7 bases at J, with 10 bases between the two ends. The CDR3 reads CASSQDGRANSPLHF. In DNA, the CDR3 is TGCGCCAGCAGCCAAGATGGCAGGGCCAATTCACCCCTCCACTTT.

The genes are TRBV28 and TRBJ2-2; D is unresolved. Germline-derived CDR1 and CDR2 are MDHEN and SYDVKM. Trimming took off 4 bases at V and 0 bases at J, with 15 bases between the two ends. The CDR3 runs 17 residues. CDR3 DNA: TGTGCCAGCAGTTCATCGAGCCTATGGCCGAACACCGGGGAGCTGTTTTTT. Protein: CASSSSSLWPNTGELFF.

V is TRBV27 and J is TRBJ2-3; D remains ambiguous. The ends were cut back, 2 bases at V and 0 bases at J, with 18 bases in the middle. The CDR3 totals 18 residues. CDR1 MNHEY and CDR2 SMNVEV come from the germline V gene (reference sequence). This CDR3 is CASSLNIVGRPSTDTQYF. In nucleotides, the CDR3 is TGTGCCAGCAGTTTAAACATTGTGGGCCGTCCTAGCACAGATACGCAGTATTTT.

The chain is built from TRBV11-2 and TRBJ1-1, with D perhaps matching TRBD1 (6 bases). V lost 4 bases, J lost 5 bases, and 8 bases lay in between. The CDR3 consists of 12 residues. Germline-derived CDR1 and CDR2 are SGHAT and FQNNGV. CDR3 region: CASSSTGTEAFF. The CDR3 DNA reads TGTGCCAGCAGCTCGACAGGAACTGAAGCTTTCTTT.

CDR3 sequence: CASSLLGGLTGELFF. DNA of the CDR3: TGTGCCAGCAGCTTACTGGGGGGCCTCACCGGGGAGCTGTTTTTT. The chain couples TRBV5-4 to TRBJ2-2; D tentatively fits TRBD1 or TRBD2 (6 bases each). Germline CDR1 and CDR2: SGHNT and YYREEE (reference sequence). The V end lost 2 bases, the J end lost 4 bases, and 12 bases lay between the germline ends. CDR3 length equals 15 residues.